The sequence of this T cell receptor beta chain was determined in a study of CXCR3-negative and CXCR3-positive naive CD8 T cells. In regard to this clonotype: Its matching antigen is unknown.

In germline, CDR1 is MNHEY, CDR2 SVGAGI. CDR3 length equals 14 residues. Carrying UMI labels, the TRB cDNA libraries were prepared through 5' RACE. TCRdb reprocessed the 5' RACE reads; each CDR3 protein has one entry and no DNA is given. This repertoire includes tens of thousands of distinct CDR3 sequences. Study results and caveats: TRB CDR3s of CXCR3-positive naive cells were more hydrophobic than those of CXCR3-negative naive cells.

Sequenced input: naive CXCR3+ CD8+ T cells from blood. The subset: CD45RO-CCR7+CD27+CD95- naive CD8+ T cells expressing CXCR3 (TNR3+). This chain uses TRBV6-5 with TRBJ1-1. The receptor was derived from a human donor in good health. Some clones in this sample may be carry-over from other donors' samples. This CDR3 is CASSYMGPGTEAFF.